The T cell receptor beta chain under discussion was sequenced for a study of blood T cell repertoires in COVID-19. TCRdb's copy holds only in-frame clones and misses some; the assay was immunoSEQ multiplex PCR. The table lists about 400,000 clones, around 87% of them singletons. The germline V gene encodes CDR1 MNHNY and CDR2 SVGAGI (reference sequence). V was clipped by 5 bases and J by 4 bases, with 14 bases between them. There are 14 residues in the CDR3. Sequences were obtained from PBMCs or T cells enriched from blood (not recorded which). The chain is built from TRBV6-6 and TRBJ1-1; D remains unclear. The sequence derives from a woman aged 25-40 years with acute COVID-19. The DNA for the CDR3 is TGTGCCAGCAGTGGCGGACTTTTGGGCACTGAAGCTTTCTTT. Protein: CASSGGLLGTEAFF.